This TCR beta chain was recorded in a study of blood T cell repertoires in COVID-19. Study background: Italy, Spain and the United States were the sources of the convalescent and acute COVID-19 samples. PBMCs, B-cell-depleted T cells, or T cells provided the cDNA or gDNA that made up the material.

Germline CDR1 reads LNHDA; CDR2 reads SQIVND (reference sequence). CDR3 length: 16 amino acids. The V segment lost 5 bases and the J segment 7 bases; nucleotides outside the gene matches: 12. In the original processing: Cell counts per sample came from amplifying reference gene primers. Assay: immunoSEQ multiplex PCR; the TCRdb copy retains only in-frame clones and omits some. That table is the source of V, J and clone size, and D and trimming were worked out from the DNA. This sample has 210,000 or so clones; almost 90% occur once, and the top ten carry roughly 2.5%. This chain links TRBV19 with TRBJ2-4, with TRBD1 identical over 9 bases. This TCR was recovered from a woman aged 55 to 70 with acute or convalescent COVID-19. The material sequenced was peripheral blood. CDR3 region: CASSYGSGTGSNIQYF. The DNA for the CDR3 is TGTGCCAGTAGTTACGGCTCGGGGACAGGGTCGAACATTCAGTACTTC.